This TCR beta chain was sequenced during a study of CD8 T cells in Susac syndrome. The study, taken as a whole, reports: Clonal expansion did not appear in Susac syndrome CD4+ T cell repertoires.

Looked up from germline, CDR1 is SEHNR and CDR2 is FQNEAQ (reference sequence). V lost 3 bases, J lost 1 base, and 7 bases stayed unmatched. The CDR3 runs 16 residues. The authors reverse transcribed roughly 0.5 to 1 ug RNA with random hexamers. Amplification of TCR beta CDR3 was carried out by immunoSEQ multiplex PCR, which covered 54 Vbeta and 13 Jbeta segments. Each CDR3 protein gets one entry after TCRdb re-called the immunoSEQ multiplex PCR reads with MiXCR. The sample yields roughly 150,000 distinct CDR3 sequences, approximately 96% seen once. As regards this clonotype: Its antigen is unidentified.

The clonotype was recovered from a human donor with Susac syndrome. J is TRBJ2-3 and V is TRBV7-9; 7 bases align to TRBD2. Input material: CD4+ T cells from PBMCs. The CDR3 spells CASSFARERGTDTQYF. The CDR3 nucleotides read TGTGCCAGCAGCTTCGCGCGGGAGAGGGGCACAGATACGCAGTATTTT.